This T cell receptor beta chain emerged from a study of T-cell reconstitution after alpha-beta-depleted transplantation in children. The V end was cut by 4 bases, the J end by 2 bases, with 11 bases between. The CDR3 extends over 14 amino acids. Germline CDR1 reads SGDLS; CDR2 reads YYNGEE. This clonotype was counted a few times. Preparation of the TCRbeta library was carried out with unique molecular identifiers. Via MiXCR, TCRdb re-called the PCR reads, giving one row per CDR3 protein. The sample consists of about a million distinct CDR3 sequences, about 29% of them appearing once. The TCR was taken from a boy in the first two years of life who had a stem cell transplant for SCID, so the T cells may come from the graft donor. The source material was PBMCs, mostly from graft donor cells, sampled 360 days after TCRalphabeta/CD19-depleted stem cell transplant. V gene TRBV9 combines with J gene TRBJ2-3; perhaps TRBD1 as D (5 bases). CDR3 coding DNA: TGTGCCAGCAGCACCACGACAGCCACAGATACGCAGTATTTT. Protein product: CASSTTTATDTQYF.